The 14 T cell receptor beta chains below were found in one sample sequenced in a study of beta chain features in type 1 diabetes. Findings and caveats of the study: For Type 1 diabetes patients, all four CD4+ subsets carried TCRB CDR3s that were moderately but significantly shorter.

Expressed TCRB transcripts were sequenced because the entire RNA isolate underwent reverse transcription. Here immunoSEQ multiplex PCR was the method, and the copy in TCRdb shows in-frame clones only, minus some. The sample holds under 850,000 clones; 10% to 15% are singletons and the top ten take about 0.02%. Their target antigens are unknown. The sample taken for sequencing was naive CD4+ T cells from blood. These receptors came from a man younger than 35 with type 1 diabetes.

J is TRBJ1-5 and V is TRBV6-5; D not resolved. This CDR3 is built from 14 residues. The V gene lost 6 bases and the J gene lost 0 bases, with 9 bases spanning the gap. The germline CDR1 and CDR2 sequences are MNHEY and SVGAGI. Here the CDR3 DNA reads TGTGCCAGCAGCCGAGGGTATAGCAATCAGCCCCAGCATTTT. As protein: CASSRGYSNQPQHF.

As to this clone: An end of the junction does not agree with germline; a read error may underlie this. This rearrangement joins TRBV2 to TRBJ1-2; D remains ambiguous. The CDR3 is 11 residues long. Germline loops: CDR1 SNHLY, CDR2 FYNNEI. CDR3 sequence reads: CASSEGPGVAF. CDR3 bases: TGTGCCAGCAGTGAGGGTCCGGGTGTAGCCTTC.

This clone has only a few counts. This chain joins TRBV10-1 and TRBJ2-1; D is unclear. The V end was cut by 0 bases, the J end by 8 bases, with 14 bases between. CDR3 length: 15 residues. Germline V gene data show CDR1 as WNHNN and CDR2 as SYGVQD (reference sequence). The CDR3 is CASSESVMGRDEQFF. The CDR3 DNA reads TGCGCCAGCAGTGAGTCTGTGATGGGTCGGGATGAGCAGTTCTTC.

The chain carries TRBV7-9 and TRBJ2-1; weak D call: TRBD1 (6 bases). The germline V gene encodes CDR1 SEHNR and CDR2 FQNEAQ (reference sequence). The CDR3 covers 15 residues. V was trimmed by 5 bases and J by 4 bases, leaving 15 bases between them. The CDR3, as DNA: TGTGCCAGCAGCCCAGGACAGACACGTTACAATGAGCAGTTCTTC. Translation gives CASSPGQTRYNEQFF.

The chain carries TRBV28 and TRBJ2-7; D not certain. CDR1 and CDR2 from the germline V gene are MDHEN and SYDVKM. This CDR3 has 13 amino acids. Trimming took 10 bases from V and 5 from J, leaving 18 bases between them. The CDR3 here is CATLNTAAHEQYF. Written as DNA, the CDR3 is TGTGCCACCCTAAACACCGCGGCCCACGAGCAGTACTTC. Together with reference TRBV28 and TRBJ2-7, the CDR3 gives the full variable domain: DVKVTQSSRYLVKRTGEKVFLECVQDMDHENMFWYRQDPGLGLRLIYFSYDVKMKEKGDIPEGYSVSREKKERFSLILESASTNQTSMYLCATLNTAAHEQYFGPGTRLTVT.

This clone showed up just a few times. The CDR3 coding sequence is TGCAGTGCTCCTGACAGGGCCACCCAGTACTTC. Its translation is CSAPDRATQYF. The chain uses TRBV20-1 and TRBJ2-5, with 7 bases matching TRBD1. V lost 5 bases and J lost 8; bases outside the gene matches: 5. The CDR3 contains 11 residues. Germline CDR1 is DFQATT and CDR2 is SNEGSKA (reference sequence).

The chain couples TRBV6-1 to TRBJ1-2; D unclear. Germline CDR1 is MNHNS and CDR2 is SASEGT. The CDR3 is 14 amino acids. Trimming left V 6 bases short and J 0 bases short, with 11 bases between. In DNA, the CDR3 is TGTGCCAGCAGAGAAATCCGGGCTAACTATGGCTACACCTTC. Protein sequence: CASREIRANYGYTF.

This clone was counted between two and nine times. At one of its ends the junction is not consistent with the germline gene, which may arise from a read error. CDR3 sequence (DNA): TGTACCTGGAGAGGCTCGGGACCCCTCCACTTT. This gives the protein CTWRGSGPLHF. The chain recombines TRBV30 with TRBJ1-6; D gene unclear. CDR1 is GTSNPN, CDR2 SVGIG, per germline (reference sequence). There are 11 residues in the CDR3.

The chain uses TRBV25-1 and TRBJ1-2, with TRBD1 identical over 7 bases. J lost 5 bases, V lost 4 bases, and 7 bases had no gene match. Germline V lookup: CDR1 MGHDK, CDR2 SYGVNS. This CDR3 has 14 residues. The CDR3 protein is CASSAQRDSYGYTF. DNA of the CDR3: TGTGCCAGCAGTGCCCAAAGGGACAGTTATGGCTACACCTTC.

This clone was counted between two and nine times. J is TRBJ1-1 and V is TRBV7-9; 7 bases are a match to TRBD1. J lost 9 bases, V lost 1 base, and 5 bases had no gene match. This CDR3 spans 13 amino acids. The V gene's germline CDR1 is SEHNR and CDR2 FQNEAQ (reference sequence). CDR3 DNA sequence: TGTGCCAGCAGCTTAGAGGGACAGCGAAAAGCTTTCTTT. Its protein is CASSLEGQRKAFF.

The chain's CDR3 is CASSLVAGGHDTQYF. CDR3 nucleotides: TGTGCCAGCAGCTTAGTTGCGGGGGGGCACGATACGCAGTATTTT. V usage is TRBV7-2 and J usage is TRBJ2-3, with 9 bases fitting TRBD2. This CDR3 is 15 amino acids long. V dropped 1 base and J dropped 6; count of bases not matched to a gene: 5. The germline V gene has CDR1 SGHTA and CDR2 FQGNSA.

The V and J genes are TRBV7-2 and TRBJ2-4, with 9 bases fitting TRBD1. The ends lost 5 bases at V and 1 base at J; junction bases unmatched: 6. In germline, CDR1 is SGHTA, CDR2 FQGNSA. This CDR3 comprises 16 residues. The CDR3 is CASSPGTGRAKNIQYF. CDR3 in DNA: TGTGCCAGCAGCCCGGGGACAGGGCGTGCCAAAAACATTCAGTACTTC.

This clone was seen a handful of times. V and J are TRBV5-4 and TRBJ2-3, with D possibly TRBD2 on 6 matching bases. V shed 4 bases and J shed 3 bases, with 21 bases lying between them. The CDR3 runs to 17 residues. From germline, CDR1 is SGHNT and CDR2 YYREEE (reference sequence). The CDR3: CASSQAGTGSFTDTQYF. The CDR3, as DNA: TGTGCCAGCAGCCAGGCGGGGACCGGGAGCTTTACAGATACGCAGTATTTT.

This clone has more than one count but fewer than ten. J is TRBJ1-4 and V is TRBV6-5, with D possibly TRBD1 on 5 matching bases. Between the trimmed V and J ends, which lost 6 bases and 5 bases, there was a span of 13 bases. Germline V gene sequence: CDR1 MNHEY, CDR2 SVGAGI. CDR3 length: 14 residues. Written as DNA, the CDR3 is TGTGCCAGCAGCCGGGACGCCTGGAATGAAAAACTGTTTTTT. Protein product: CASSRDAWNEKLFF.